This T cell receptor (beta chain) was retrieved from a study of blood T cell repertoires in COVID-19. Study summary: T cells, B-cell-depleted T cells, or PBMCs provided the cDNA or gDNA that served as material.

Original processing methods: Nucleated cell counts were estimated from reference gene primer amplification. Assay: immunoSEQ multiplex PCR; the TCRdb copy retains only in-frame clones and omits some. V and J calls and clone size are those listed in that table; D and trimming were worked out from the DNA. Of about 100,000 clones listed, around four fifths were seen once; the top ten hold 10% to 15%. V trimming: 4 bases; J trimming: 2 bases; junction bases outside the gene matches: 9. Germline CDR1 reads KGHDR; CDR2 reads SFDVKD. CDR3 size: 19 residues. This chain connects TRBV24-1 to TRBJ2-1; TRBD2 agrees at 14 bases. Sequences were obtained from peripheral blood. The TCR originated in a man aged 45-60 years with active or convalescent COVID-19. The CDR3 DNA reads as TGTGCCACCAGTGACCATCTGACTAGCGGGAGGGCCCCCTACAATGAGCAGTTCTTC. It encodes CATSDHLTSGRAPYNEQFF.